The TCR beta chain under discussion was sequenced for a study of T cells in Graves' hyperthyroidism and ophthalmopathy. CDR3 size: 14 residues. With 6 bases removed from V and 2 bases from J, the gap between germline ends came to 13 bases. CDR1 and CDR2 (germline): SGHDN, FVKESK. There were TCR beta CDR3 regions amplified from RNA transcripts. TCR CDR3 underwent first-round RT-PCR with the HTBI primer set. TCRdb re-derived calls from the multiplex PCR reads in MiXCR, one entry per CDR3 protein. The profile shows 610,000 or so distinct CDR3 sequences, 40% to 55% of them singletons. The receptor was derived from a woman under 30 with Graves' hyperthyroidism. This chain joins TRBV14 and TRBJ1-2, with no clear D. The sequenced material came from peripheral blood or thyroid tissue (not recorded which). The CDR3 sequence is CASSSRTMNYGYTF. In DNA, the CDR3 is TGTGCCAGCAGTTCCCGGACGATGAACTATGGCTACACCTTC.